This TCR beta chain came from a study of CD8 T cells in ankylosing spondylitis. General study findings and limits: The study identified a TCR beta motif of under ten highly homologous variants that appeared characteristic of ankylosing spondylitis blood.

As concerns this clonotype: Its matching antigen is unknown.

This CDR3 comprises 18 residues. The V and J ends lost 2 bases and 0 bases respectively, with 17 bases between them. Germline V lookup: CDR1 MNHEY, CDR2 SVGAGI. TCRdb re-derived calls from the 5' RACE reads in MiXCR, one entry per CDR3 protein. The data show 150,000 to 200,000 distinct CDR3 sequences, with under 35% seen just once and 6% held by the top ten. This receptor was identified in a male donor with ankylosing spondylitis. The chain links TRBV6-5 to TRBJ1-3; D possibly corresponds to TRBD1 (5 bases). The specimen sequenced was synovial fluid, either unsorted or a sorted T cell fraction (not recorded which). The CDR3 nucleotides read TGTGCCAGCAGTTACGGGGGTGGAGGAGGGACCTCTGGAAACACCATATATTTT. Protein sequence: CASSYGGGGGTSGNTIYF.